A selection of T cell receptor beta chains follows, all from one sample in a study of regulatory T cells in long-lasting Graves disease. In TCRdb, the multiplex PCR reads were re-called with MiXCR into one record per CDR3 protein. The sample lists about 610,000 distinct CDR3 sequences; more than 15% were seen once. These data were also filed under a second study, of T cells in Graves' hyperthyroidism and ophthalmopathy.

Sequencing used peripheral blood mononuclear cells (PBMCs), obtained at new diagnosis, from a patient treated with antithyroid drugs. The source is a man between 18 and 29 years old with Graves disease. Both conserved end residues are part of each CDR3. D genes are given only for firm matches. A clone size is listed for some rows: how often the clone was seen (once, few, many), or a class if it is expanded.

j_gene,abundance,v_gene,d_gene,CDR3nt,CDR3aa
TRBJ1-1,many,TRBV27,TRBD1,TGTGCCAGCAGTTTTGCCAGGGGGCTCGTTTTCTTT,CASSFARGLVFF
TRBJ2-5,many,TRBV7-9,TRBD2,TGTGCCAGCAGCTTCAGCGGGAGCGGTGAGACCCAGTACTTC,CASSFSGSGETQYF
TRBJ2-1,many,TRBV30,.,TGTGCCTGGAGTGACTTTTGGCGGGTGCACTACAATGAGCAGTTCTTC,CAWSDFWRVHYNEQFF
TRBJ2-7,.,TRBV4-1,TRBD2,TGCGCCAGCAGCCAAGGACCGACTAGCCACGAGCAGTACTTC,CASSQGPTSHEQYF
TRBJ2-1,few,TRBV20-1,.,TGCAGTGTAAAGGCGGGATCCTACAATGAGCAGTTCTTC,CSVKAGSYNEQFF
TRBJ2-3,.,TRBV7-3,.,TGTGCCAGCAGCTTAATAGGGGGGGTGGCAGATACGCAGTATTTT,CASSLIGGVADTQYF
TRBJ1-5,few,TRBV2,.,TGTGCCAGCAGTGTGGGGTTGGAGCCCCAGCATTTT,CASSVGLEPQHF
TRBJ2-5,few,TRBV20-1,TRBD1,TGCAGTGCTTCCTTGCAGGGGGCCTCCTTGGGAATCCAGTACTTC,CSASLQGASLGIQYF
TRBJ2-7,many,TRBV2,.,TGTGCCAGCAGTGTTTTGCCTCGCGAGCAGTACTTC,CASSVLPREQYF
TRBJ2-3,.,TRBV10-1,.,TGCGCCAGCAGTGAGGGCGGAGGACTGCTAGATACGCAGTATTTT,CASSEGGGLLDTQYF
TRBJ2-1,few,TRBV6-1,TRBD2,TGTGCCAGCAGGCCTAGCGGGAGGGTGTGTGAGCAGTTCTTC,CASRPSGRVCEQFF
TRBJ2-1,many,TRBV3-1,.,TGTGCCAGCAGCCAAGATCCCCGGGCGCAGTTCTTC,CASSQDPRAQFF
TRBJ1-1,few,TRBV18,.,TGTGCCAGCTCCCAAGAGGACTTAAACACTGAAGCTTTCTTT,CASSQEDLNTEAFF
TRBJ2-2,few,TRBV9,.,TGTGCCAGCAGTCCGATACCAGAAACCGGGGAGCTGTTTTTT,CASSPIPETGELFF
TRBJ1-2,few,TRBV28,TRBD1,TGTGCCAGCAGTTCGGCAGGGGGGCTGGACTATGGCTACACCTTC,CASSSAGGLDYGYTF
TRBJ2-4,.,TRBV7-6,.,TGTGCCAGCAGCCCGGAGGTAGCGGCCAAAAACATTCAGTACTTC,CASSPEVAAKNIQYF
TRBJ2-3,many,TRBV20-1,.,TGCAGTGCTAGAGTAAGAAGTACAGATACGCAGTATTTT,CSARVRSTDTQYF
TRBJ2-5,.,TRBV6-1,TRBD2,TGTGCCAGCACTCGAGGCAGCGGGAAGGGTCGCGTAGAGACCCAGTACTTC,CASTRGSGKGRVETQYF
TRBJ2-3,.,TRBV20-1,.,TGCAGTGCTAGAGGGTCGGGCAGGTATACGCAGTATTTT,CSARGSGRYTQYF
TRBJ2-7,many,TRBV11-2,TRBD1,TGTGCCAGCAGCTTAACAGGGGGCCCCGCCTACGAGCAGTACTTC,CASSLTGGPAYEQYF
TRBJ2-2,many,TRBV13,.,TGTGCCAGCAGCTTAATGAGACAAACGAACACCGGGGAGCTGTTTTTT,CASSLMRQTNTGELFF
TRBJ1-5,many,TRBV20-1,TRBD1,TGCAGTGCGGCACAAGGGACAGGCTGGCAGCATTTT,CSAAQGTGWQHF
TRBJ2-7,many,TRBV4-1,TRBD2,TGCGCCAGCAGCCGAGGACTAGCGGGAGACTACGAGCAGTACTTC,CASSRGLAGDYEQYF
TRBJ2-2,.,TRBV20-1,.,TGCAGTGCTAGGAGCACCGGGGAGCTGTTTTTT,CSARSTGELFF
TRBJ2-3,many,TRBV28,TRBD2,TGTGCCAGCAGTTTAAGCGGACTAGCGGGAGCAGATACGCAGTATTTT,CASSLSGLAGADTQYF
TRBJ2-7,many,TRBV28,TRBD2,TGTGCCAGCAGCTTAGCGGGAGGAACCTACGAGCAGTACTTC,CASSLAGGTYEQYF
TRBJ2-1,few,TRBV19,.,TGTGCCAGTAGTATTGGCCCGGCGGATGAGCAGTTCTTC,CASSIGPADEQFF
TRBJ2-7,many,TRBV28,TRBD1,TGTGCCAGCAGGCAGGGGGCGTTGGAGCAGTACTTC,CASRQGALEQYF
TRBJ1-1,.,TRBV6-1,.,TGTGCCAGCAGGGCCAAGACGAACACTGAAGCTTTCTTT,CASRAKTNTEAFF
TRBJ2-6,few,TRBV7-9,.,TGTGCCAGCCAGGACGTTCACGGGGGCAGCTCTGGGGCCAACGTCCTGACTTTC,CASQDVHGGSSGANVLTF
TRBJ1-4,.,TRBV15,TRBD1,TGTGCCACCAGGGACAGGGGGAAGGAAAAACTGTTTTTT,CATRDRGKEKLFF
TRBJ1-6,few,TRBV6-1,.,TGTGCCAGCAGACTTCAGGCGAAGGGAGAAGTACCCCTCCACTTT,CASRLQAKGEVPLHF
TRBJ1-5,many,TRBV12-3/TRBV12-4,TRBD1,TGTGCCAGCAGGCCCGGACAGGGTTGGAATCAGCCCCAGCATTTT,CASRPGQGWNQPQHF
TRBJ1-5,.,TRBV27,.,TGTGCCAGCAGTTTATCACAGATCGGGGCCCAGCATTTT,CASSLSQIGAQHF
TRBJ2-3,many,TRBV12-3/TRBV12-4,.,TGTGCCAGCAGTTTTTTGGCTAGCAGCACAGATACGCAGTATTTT,CASSFLASSTDTQYF
TRBJ2-7,many,TRBV5-5,.,TGTGCCAGCAGCGTTCGCCACGACCAAGGACTCTACGAGCAGTACTTC,CASSVRHDQGLYEQYF
TRBJ2-7,.,TRBV5-1,.,TGTGCCAGCAGCTTGGTGGATTTTTCCTACGAGCAGTACTTC,CASSLVDFSYEQYF
TRBJ2-2,many,TRBV6-1,.,TGTGCCAGCAGCGGCCGGCGGGGAAACACCGGGGAGCTGTTTTTT,CASSGRRGNTGELFF
TRBJ2-7,.,TRBV20-1,TRBD2,TGCAGTGCTAGGAGGCTAGCGGGCGAGCAGTACTTC,CSARRLAGEQYF
TRBJ2-6,few,TRBV5-6,.,TGTGCCAGCAGCTTGAGGCAGGCTAGCTCTGGGGCCAACGTCCTGACTTTC,CASSLRQASSGANVLTF
TRBJ2-3,.,TRBV5-5,TRBD1,TGTGCCAGCAGCTTGGCACGACAGGGGGCTCGCACAGATTCGCAGTATTTT,CASSLARQGARTDSQYF
TRBJ1-1,many,TRBV12-3/TRBV12-4,.,TGTGCCAGCAGTTTTCCTCGGGGCGGTCAAATGAACACTGAAGCTTTCTTT,CASSFPRGGQMNTEAFF
TRBJ1-1,many,TRBV28,TRBD1,TGTGCCAGCAGTTACAGGGGATTAAACACTGAAGCTTTCTTT,CASSYRGLNTEAFF
TRBJ2-7,many,TRBV5-1,TRBD1,TGCGCCAGCAGCTTGGTACAGGGGGCGAATGAGCAGTACTTC,CASSLVQGANEQYF
TRBJ1-4,many,TRBV24-1,TRBD1,TGTGCCACCAGTGACCCGGGACAGGGGAATGAAAAACTGTTTTTT,CATSDPGQGNEKLFF
TRBJ2-2,few,TRBV20-1,TRBD2,TGCAGTGCTAGAGATTTGGGGACTAGCGGGATCACCGGGGAGCTGTTTTTT,CSARDLGTSGITGELFF
TRBJ2-7,.,TRBV4-1,.,TGCGCCAGCAGCCAAGAGGACACCAGCTCCTACGAGCAGTACTTC,CASSQEDTSSYEQYF
TRBJ2-7,few,TRBV3-1,TRBD2,TGTGCCAGCAGCCTAAGAAGCCTAGCGGGAGGTTCCGAGCAGTACTTC,CASSLRSLAGGSEQYF
TRBJ2-6,many,TRBV27,.,TGTGCCAGCAGGAGGGTGGGGGTTGAAGTCTCTGGGGCCAACGTCCTGACTTTC,CASRRVGVEVSGANVLTF
TRBJ1-5,few,TRBV30,.,TGTGCCTGGGGGACAAACAGCAATCAGCCCCAGCATTTT,CAWGTNSNQPQHF
TRBJ1-2,.,TRBV4-1,.,TGTGCCAGCAGCCAAGATTCCCGTCGTATAAGGGGCGATGGCTACACCTTC,CASSQDSRRIRGDGYTF
TRBJ2-7,many,TRBV10-1,.,TGCGCCAGTTTAAGCACCGGGAGCTCCTACGAGCAGTACTTC,CASLSTGSSYEQYF
TRBJ2-5,many,TRBV7-3,.,TGTGCCAGCCAGCAGGGGAAGGGGGAGACCCAGTACTTC,CASQQGKGETQYF
TRBJ2-3,once,TRBV6-1,TRBD1,TGTGCCAGCACGGGACAGCCGAAGGGCCATACGCAGTATTTT,CASTGQPKGHTQYF
TRBJ1-1,few,TRBV13,.,TGTGCCAGCAGCATCGGGGCAGGGATAATGAACACTGAAGCTTTCTTT,CASSIGAGIMNTEAFF
TRBJ2-7,many,TRBV28,.,TGTGCCAGTCTCTCTCAAGATCGCTCCTACGAGCAGTACTTC,CASLSQDRSYEQYF
TRBJ2-3,.,TRBV20-1,TRBD2,TGCAGTGCTCAAGCGGGGGCAAGCACAGATACGCAGTATTTT,CSAQAGASTDTQYF
TRBJ2-1,.,TRBV20-1,TRBD2,TGCAGTGCTAGGGATAGCGGGAGATTGAGGAATGAGCAGTTCTTC,CSARDSGRLRNEQFF